The 21 T cell receptor beta chains below were found in one sample sequenced in a study of CD8+ T cells in alopecia areata. Sequencing relied on a cDNA template that was reverse transcribed from extracted RNA. Profiling relied on immunoSEQ multiplex PCR, and the TCRdb table lists in-frame clones only, not all of them. Of about 220,000 clones in the sample, more than 45% are singletons; the top ten hold roughly 1.5%. Treatment of the sample: oral pan-JAK inhibitor, 5-10 mg twice daily. This sample comprised CD4+ T cells sorted from blood, obtained at week 4, from a patient treated with tofacitinib. Source of these receptors: a human donor with alopecia areata.

The J gene is TRBJ1-6, the V gene TRBV5-6; TRBD1 matches 7 bases. CDR1 and CDR2 from the germline V gene are SGHDT and YYEEEE. The CDR3 covers 14 residues. The ends lost 5 bases at V and 9 bases at J; junction bases unmatched: 8. The DNA for the CDR3 is TGTGCCAGCAGGGAACGGGACAGAGCTTCACCCCTCCACTTT. This gives the protein CASRERDRASPLHF.

This rearrangement joins TRBV29-1 to TRBJ2-5, with 8 nucleotides matching TRBD1. The CDR3 totals 14 residues. The germline V gene encodes CDR1 SQVTM and CDR2 ANQGSEA. Unmatched junction bases numbered 8, after V lost 6 bases and J lost 2 bases. The CDR3 loop is CSVTGQAVQETQYF. As DNA, the CDR3 is TGCAGCGTAACGGGACAGGCCGTTCAAGAGACCCAGTACTTC.

The rearrangement uses TRBV2 and TRBJ2-2, with a possible D match to TRBD2 (5 bases). The CDR3 totals 15 residues. Germline assignment: CDR1 SNHLY and CDR2 FYNNEI. V lost 4 bases and J 5 bases, leaving 14 bases between the germline ends. The CDR3 region is CASSVTHPGTGELFF. CDR3 DNA: TGTGCCAGCAGTGTGACCCACCCGGGGACCGGGGAGCTGTTTTTT.

This chain uses TRBV28 with TRBJ1-2; D may be TRBD1 (6 bases). Germline CDR1 reads MDHEN; CDR2 reads SYDVKM. Trimming removed 4 bases from V and 8 bases from J, with 14 bases in between. The CDR3 has 13 residues. CDR3 sequence (DNA): TGTGCCAGCAGTTCCCCCGCAGGGGAAGGCTACACCTTC. Its protein is CASSSPAGEGYTF.

V usage is TRBV29-1 and J usage is TRBJ2-2; D call uncertain. With 4 bases removed from V and 6 bases from J, the gap between germline ends came to 18 bases. Germline assignment: CDR1 SQVTM and CDR2 ANQGSEA. The CDR3 has 15 residues. This CDR3 reads CSVGARLAVPGELFF. CDR3 bases: TGCAGCGTTGGGGCCCGTCTGGCAGTACCCGGGGAGCTGTTTTTT.

Only a few counts were recorded for this clone. In DNA, the CDR3 is TGCAGCGTTCCCGGCGAGTTCGGAAAACTGTTTTTT. Translation: CSVPGEFGKLFF. The chain employs TRBV29-1 and TRBJ1-4; D unclear. The V gene lost 5 bases and the J gene lost 10 bases, with 14 bases spanning the gap. The CDR3 sequence is 12 residues long. The germline V gene has CDR1 SQVTM and CDR2 ANQGSEA.

The chain uses TRBV5-1 and TRBJ2-5; D gene uncertain. Looked up from germline, CDR1 is SGHRS and CDR2 is YFSETQ. V was cut by 5 bases and J by 3 bases, with 8 bases left in between. The CDR3 has 12 amino acids. The CDR3 sequence: CASRPSEETQYF. CDR3 bases: TGCGCCAGCAGACCGAGCGAAGAGACCCAGTACTTC.

The rearrangement links TRBV29-1 to TRBJ2-1; D is unresolved. This CDR3 has 14 residues. Trimming took 1 base from V and 1 from J, leaving 8 bases between them. Germline CDR1 is SQVTM and CDR2 is ANQGSEA. The CDR3 loop reads CSVEGEISYNEQFF. The CDR3 nucleotides read TGCAGCGTTGAAGGAGAGATTTCCTACAATGAGCAGTTCTTC.

The chain joins TRBV7-2 to TRBJ2-3, with D uncertain. The CDR3 totals 15 residues. V lost 4 bases and J 3 bases, leaving 14 bases between the germline ends. Looked up from germline, CDR1 is SGHTA and CDR2 is FQGNSA. This CDR3 reads CASSSYKHKTDTQYF. The CDR3 DNA follows: TGTGCCAGCAGCTCATACAAACACAAGACAGATACGCAGTATTTT.

In this sample, this clone turned up a few times. V and J are TRBV29-1 and TRBJ1-2; no clear D gene. The CDR3 totals 12 residues. With 6 bases removed from V and 3 bases from J, the gap between germline ends came to 11 bases. Germline CDR1 and CDR2: SQVTM and ANQGSEA. Here the CDR3 DNA reads TGCAGCGTCCCTGGGTGGGACTATGGCTACACCTTC. Amino acids: CSVPGWDYGYTF. Drawing the rest from reference TRBV29-1 and TRBJ1-2, the complete variable domain is SAVISQKPSRDICQRGTSLTIQCQVDSQVTMMFWYRQQPGQSLTLIATANQGSEATYESGFVIDKFPISRPNLTFSTLTVSNMSPEDSSIYLCSVPGWDYGYTFGSGTRLTVV.

The V and J genes are TRBV5-1 and TRBJ2-7; a weak D match, TRBD1 (6 bases). V was cut by 0 bases and J by 3 bases, with 16 bases left in between. This CDR3 region has 16 residues. Germline V gene lookup returns CDR1 SGHRS and CDR2 YFSETQ. For the CDR3, the DNA is TGCGCCAGCAGCTTGGAAGGGGGATCGTCCTTCTACGAGCAGTACTTC. Translating it yields CASSLEGGSSFYEQYF.

The count of this clone is one. The CDR3 region has the DNA TGTGCCAGCAGCCCCACAGGGCAGAATGAGCAGTTCTTC. Its protein product is CASSPTGQNEQFF. The chain employs TRBV9 and TRBJ2-1, with D perhaps TRBD1 (6 bases). The CDR3 loop spans 13 amino acids. V gave up 4 bases and J gave up 7 bases, with 12 bases separating them. Germline values: CDR1 SGDLS, CDR2 YYNGEE.

This chain connects TRBV28 to TRBJ2-1; a possible D gene is TRBD1 (6 bases). The V and J ends lost 5 bases and 3 bases respectively, with 11 bases between them. Germline lookup yields CDR1 MDHEN and CDR2 SYDVKM. This CDR3 has 14 amino acids. The CDR3 protein is CASSQGPVYNEQFF. The CDR3 bases are TGTGCCAGCAGTCAGGGGCCAGTCTACAATGAGCAGTTCTTC.

V gene TRBV29-1 combines with J gene TRBJ2-7, with a tentative D call TRBD2 (6 bases). Germline values: CDR1 SQVTM, CDR2 ANQGSEA. This CDR3 is 14 amino acids long. Between the trimmed V and J ends, which lost 6 bases and 0 bases, there was a span of 15 bases. DNA for the CDR3: TGCAGCGTAAAGACCGGGACTCACTCCTACGAGCAGTACTTC. This gives the protein CSVKTGTHSYEQYF.

The gene calls are TRBV15 and TRBJ2-7, with 8 positions matching TRBD2. After removal of 0 bases from V and 2 bases from J, the junction contained 6 bases not matched to a gene. CDR1 is LNHNV, CDR2 YYDKDF, per germline (reference sequence). The CDR3 sequence is 16 residues long. As DNA, the CDR3 is TGTGCCACCAGCAGAGATCGCGGGACTAGGACCTACGAGCAGTACTTC. This encodes CATSRDRGTRTYEQYF.

This clone was found once. The J gene is TRBJ1-2, the V gene TRBV29-1; TRBD1 might be the D (6 bases). Trimming stripped 7 bases from V and 3 bases from J, with 12 bases between. This CDR3 is 12 amino acids long. Germline values: CDR1 SQVTM, CDR2 ANQGSEA. CDR3 sequence: CSARDTYYGYTF. CDR3 sequence (DNA): TGCAGCGCACGGGACACCTACTATGGCTACACCTTC.

The chain combines TRBV10-3 with TRBJ2-5; D gene unclear. The end of the DNA is better explained by TRBJ2-7, so the J call may be wrong. The CDR3 contains 11 residues. Germline V gene lookup returns CDR1 ENHRY and CDR2 SYGVKD. CDR3 residues: CAISAGDEQYF. Written as DNA, the CDR3 is TGTGCCATCAGTGCAGGCGACGAGCAGTACTTC.

This clone was recorded only once. The CDR3 DNA reads as TGTGCCAGCAGTGAAGCGGGGGGCCGATTTACGAGGGCCCAGTACTTC. Translation: CASSEAGGRFTRAQYF. The chain recombines TRBV2 with TRBJ2-5, with D possibly called TRBD1 or TRBD2 (6 bases each). V lost 0 bases to trimming and J lost 9 bases, with 20 bases between them. Germline CDR1 is SNHLY and CDR2 is FYNNEI. The length of the CDR3 is 16 residues.

The chain is built from TRBV29-1 and TRBJ2-7; D gene unclear. The CDR3 consists of 11 residues. Germline CDR1 and CDR2: SQVTM and ANQGSEA. Trimming left V 3 bases short and J 6 bases short, with 9 bases between. For the CDR3, the DNA is TGCAGCGTTGAGGTAGCTACCGAGCAGTACTTC. Its translation is CSVEVATEQYF.

The chain has TRBV4-3 and TRBJ1-6; no reliable D call. Germline CDR1 LGHNA, CDR2 YSLEER. V lost 0 bases and J 7 bases, leaving 10 bases between the germline ends. CDR3 length: 15 amino acids. Here the CDR3 reads CASSQDDKRNSPLHF. CDR3 in DNA: TGCGCCAGCAGCCAAGACGACAAACGCAATTCACCCCTCCACTTT.

V is TRBV30 and J is TRBJ1-1; D is possibly TRBD1 (5 bases). The germline gives CDR1 GTSNPN, CDR2 SVGIG (reference sequence). The CDR3 covers 14 residues. With 1 base removed from V and 1 base from J, the gap between germline ends came to 10 bases. The CDR3 nucleotides read TGTGCCTGGAGTGAGGGACGGAGGAACACTGAAGCTTTCTTT. It translates to CAWSEGRRNTEAFF.